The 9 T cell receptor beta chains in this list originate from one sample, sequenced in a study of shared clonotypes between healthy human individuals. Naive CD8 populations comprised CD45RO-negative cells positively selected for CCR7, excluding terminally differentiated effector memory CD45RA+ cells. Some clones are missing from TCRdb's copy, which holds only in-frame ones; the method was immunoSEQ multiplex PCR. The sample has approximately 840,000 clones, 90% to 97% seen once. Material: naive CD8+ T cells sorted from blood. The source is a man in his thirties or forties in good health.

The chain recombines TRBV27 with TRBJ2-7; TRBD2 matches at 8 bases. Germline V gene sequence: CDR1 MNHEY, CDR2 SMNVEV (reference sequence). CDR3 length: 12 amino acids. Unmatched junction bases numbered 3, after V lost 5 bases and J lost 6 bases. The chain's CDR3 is CASSAGTSEQYF. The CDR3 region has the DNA TGTGCCAGCAGTGCCGGGACTAGCGAGCAGTACTTC.

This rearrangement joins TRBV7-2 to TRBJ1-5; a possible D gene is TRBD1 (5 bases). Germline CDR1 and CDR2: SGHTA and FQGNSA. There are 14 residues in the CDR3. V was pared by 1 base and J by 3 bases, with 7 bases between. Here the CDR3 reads CASSLVTVNQPQHF. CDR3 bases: TGTGCCAGCAGCTTAGTGACAGTCAATCAGCCCCAGCATTTT.

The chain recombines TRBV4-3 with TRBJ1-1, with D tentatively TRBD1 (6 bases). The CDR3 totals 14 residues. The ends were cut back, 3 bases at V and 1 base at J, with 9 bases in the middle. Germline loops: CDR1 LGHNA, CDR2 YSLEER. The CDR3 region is CASSQGRGNTEAFF. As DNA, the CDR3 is TGCGCCAGCAGCCAGGGCAGGGGGAACACTGAAGCTTTCTTT.

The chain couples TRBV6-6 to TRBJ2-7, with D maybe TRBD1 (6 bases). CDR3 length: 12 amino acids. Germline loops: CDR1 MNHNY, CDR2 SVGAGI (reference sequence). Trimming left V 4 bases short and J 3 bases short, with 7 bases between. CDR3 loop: CASSLGGYEQYF. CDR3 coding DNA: TGTGCCAGCAGTTTAGGGGGCTACGAGCAGTACTTC.

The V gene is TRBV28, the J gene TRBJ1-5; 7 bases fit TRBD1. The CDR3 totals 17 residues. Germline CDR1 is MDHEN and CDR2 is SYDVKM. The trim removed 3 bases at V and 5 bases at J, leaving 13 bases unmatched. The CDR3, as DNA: TGTGCCAGCAGTTTCCCCCTCCGACGACAGGGTTATCAGCCCCAGCATTTT. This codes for CASSFPLRRQGYQPQHF.

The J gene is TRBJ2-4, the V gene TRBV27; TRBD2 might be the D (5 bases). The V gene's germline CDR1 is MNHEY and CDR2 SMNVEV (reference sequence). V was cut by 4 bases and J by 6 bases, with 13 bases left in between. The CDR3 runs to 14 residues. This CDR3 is CASSSSGLGNIQYF. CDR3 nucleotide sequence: TGTGCCAGCAGTTCATCGGGGTTAGGAAACATTCAGTACTTC.

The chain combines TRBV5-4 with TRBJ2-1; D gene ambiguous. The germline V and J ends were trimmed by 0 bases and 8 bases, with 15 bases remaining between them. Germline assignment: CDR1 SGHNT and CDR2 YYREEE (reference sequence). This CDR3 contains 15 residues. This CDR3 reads CASSLEPSPPDEQFF. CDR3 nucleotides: TGTGCCAGCAGCTTGGAACCTTCCCCTCCCGATGAGCAGTTCTTC.

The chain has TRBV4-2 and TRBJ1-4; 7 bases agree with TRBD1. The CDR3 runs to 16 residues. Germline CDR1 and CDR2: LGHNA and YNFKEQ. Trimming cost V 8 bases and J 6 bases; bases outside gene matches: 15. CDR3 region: CASAYEAGTAHEKLFF. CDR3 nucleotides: TGTGCCAGCGCCTATGAGGCCGGGACAGCACATGAAAAACTGTTTTTT.

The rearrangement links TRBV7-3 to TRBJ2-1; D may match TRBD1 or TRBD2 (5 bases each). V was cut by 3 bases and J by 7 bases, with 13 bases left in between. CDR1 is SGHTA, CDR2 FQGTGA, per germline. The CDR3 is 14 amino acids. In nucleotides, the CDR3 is TGTGCCAGCAGCTTCATTGGGACGAAGAATGAGCAGTTCTTC. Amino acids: CASSFIGTKNEQFF.